This T cell receptor beta chain was recorded in a study of blood T cell repertoires in COVID-19. Overall study: Samples of COVID-19 (acute and convalescent) were obtained from the United States, Italy and Spain. Sample material is recorded as cDNA or gDNA derived from T cells, B-cell-depleted T cells, or PBMCs.

This clone has a single count. Measured with immunoSEQ multiplex PCR; TCRdb has only the in-frame clones, and not every one. The data hold roughly 220,000 clones, with around 86% observed a single time. There are 16 residues in the CDR3. V was shortened by 1 base and J by 2 bases, with 12 bases between the two germline ends. Per the germline V gene, CDR1 is SGHVS and CDR2 is FNYEAQ. Participant ages covered about 18 to 100 years across around 22 US areas. Participant-given clinical history determined each cohort assignment. The sequence derives from a woman in her forties with acute COVID-19. Sequences were obtained from PBMCs or T cells enriched from blood (not recorded which). V is TRBV7-6 and J is TRBJ2-1; TRBD2 is a possible D gene (5 bases). DNA of the CDR3: TGTGCCAGCAGCTTAGGGTCTAGAGGGACCTACAATGAGCAGTTCTTC. As protein: CASSLGSRGTYNEQFF.